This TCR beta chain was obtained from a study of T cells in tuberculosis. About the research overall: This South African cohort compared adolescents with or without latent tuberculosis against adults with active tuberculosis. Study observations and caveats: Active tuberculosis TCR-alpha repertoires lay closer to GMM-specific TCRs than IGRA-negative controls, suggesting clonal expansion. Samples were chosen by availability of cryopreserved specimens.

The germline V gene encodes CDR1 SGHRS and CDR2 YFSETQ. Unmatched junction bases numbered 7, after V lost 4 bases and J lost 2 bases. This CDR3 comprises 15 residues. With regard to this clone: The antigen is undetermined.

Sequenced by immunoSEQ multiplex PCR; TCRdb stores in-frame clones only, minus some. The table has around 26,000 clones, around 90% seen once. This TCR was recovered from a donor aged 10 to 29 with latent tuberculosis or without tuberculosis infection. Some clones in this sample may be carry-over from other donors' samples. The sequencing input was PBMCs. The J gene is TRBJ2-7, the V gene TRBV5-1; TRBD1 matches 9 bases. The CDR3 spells CASSREGQGPYEQYF. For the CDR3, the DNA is TGCGCCAGCAGCAGAGAGGGACAGGGACCCTACGAGCAGTACTTC.